A selection of T cell receptor beta chains follows, all from one sample in a study of molecular identifiers for immune sequencing clone quantification. MiXCR, applied by TCRdb to the PCR reads, yields one record per CDR3 protein. Seen here are approximately 590,000 distinct CDR3 sequences, around 25% observed once, and the top ten hold approximately 0.75%. Sequencing was performed on naive CD8+ T cells from blood, with Jurkat cell RNA spiked in. Every receptor here comes from a human donor in good health. Some libraries in this study had Jurkat cell RNA spiked in. Each CDR3 is given with its conserved first and last residue. A D gene is named only where the DNA matches it firmly. Some rows mark clone size as missing; the rest say once, few, many or name a class of expanded clone.

-	-	TRBV7-8	TRBJ2-2	TGTGCCAGCAGCTTATCCTTATGGCCCCAGAACACCGGGGAGCTGTTTTTT	CASSLSLWPQNTGELFF
-	many	TRBV7-2	TRBJ2-3	TGTGCCAGCAGCTTAGACCCCACAGATACGCAGTATTTT	CASSLDPTDTQYF
-	once	TRBV4-1	TRBJ1-1	TGCGCCAGCAGCGAATACAGTGGCGCCGAGGCTTTCTTT	CASSEYSGAEAFF
-	few	TRBV7-9	TRBJ1-2	TGTGCCAGCAGCTCTTCGACATTGGGGCGCTATGGCTACACCTTC	CASSSSTLGRYGYTF
TRBD1	few	TRBV19	TRBJ2-7	TGTGCCAGTAGTTCCGGGACAGGGGTACTCGAGCAGTACTTC	CASSSGTGVLEQYF
-	-	TRBV29-1	TRBJ2-3	TGCAGCGTTGAAGATCGGGGTGACGGGAGCGTAAATACACAGTATTTT	CSVEDRGDGSVNTQYF
-	-	TRBV27	TRBJ2-1	TGTGCCAGCAGTTTAATTGGGGTTAGGAATGAGCAGTTCTTC	CASSLIGVRNEQFF
TRBD2	few	TRBV5-1	TRBJ2-1	TGCGCCAGCAGCTTGGATGGCGGGGGGCCTTTGGATGAGCAGTTCTTC	CASSLDGGGPLDEQFF
TRBD2	few	TRBV12-5	TRBJ2-1	TGTGCTAGTGGTTTAATACTAGCGGGGGGGCCTCAAAATGAGCAGTTCTTC	CASGLILAGGPQNEQFF
TRBD1	many	TRBV14	TRBJ2-2	TGTGCCAGCAGCCTGGGACAGGGGAACGCCGGGGAGCTGTTTTTT	CASSLGQGNAGELFF
TRBD1	few	TRBV28	TRBJ1-2	TGTGCCAGCAGTTTCACAGGGGCCTATGGCTACACCTTC	CASSFTGAYGYTF
TRBD1	-	TRBV3-1	TRBJ1-2	TGTGCCAGCAGCCAAGCCCCAGGACAGGGGATGAACTATGGCTACACCTTC	CASSQAPGQGMNYGYTF
TRBD1	once	TRBV30	TRBJ2-7	TGTGCCTGGATTCGGACAGGGTATAGGTACGAGCAGTACTTC	CAWIRTGYRYEQYF
TRBD2	-	TRBV7-3	TRBJ2-7	TGTGCCAGCAGCGCCTCGCTTCTGACTAGCCGGGAGTATGACGAGCAGTACTTC	CASSASLLTSREYDEQYF
-	few	TRBV11-2	TRBJ2-7	TGTGCCAGCAGCTTATATGTGGGCCGGAACGAGCAGTACTTC	CASSLYVGRNEQYF
TRBD2	many	TRBV6-5	TRBJ2-3	TGTGCCAGCAGTATAGCGGGAGGAAGCACAGATACGCAGTATTTT	CASSIAGGSTDTQYF
TRBD1	-	TRBV4-3	TRBJ2-7	TGCGCCAGCAGCCAAGATTCGGGACAGGGCTACGAGCAGTACTTC	CASSQDSGQGYEQYF
-	many	TRBV28	TRBJ2-7	TGTGCCAGCAGTCCGCGGACCGAGCAGTACTTC	CASSPRTEQYF
TRBD1	few	TRBV5-1	TRBJ2-6	TGCGCCAGCAGCTTATTAGGGGGCCGAGAGAGCTCTGGGGCCAACGTCCTGACTTTC	CASSLLGGRESSGANVLTF
-	many	TRBV19	TRBJ1-1	TGTGCCAGTATCAATTTTGCCAACACTGAAGCTTTCTTT	CASINFANTEAFF
TRBD1	many	TRBV7-9	TRBJ1-5	TGTGCCAGCAGCTGGACAGGGAACAATCAGCCCCAGCATTTT	CASSWTGNNQPQHF
TRBD2	many	TRBV20-1	TRBJ2-7	TGCAGTGCTACGACTAGCTGGGCCGAGCAGTACTTC	CSATTSWAEQYF
-	many	TRBV7-2	TRBJ2-3	TGTGCCAGCAGCTTAGGGGTTAGCGGAAACACAGATACGCAGTATTTT	CASSLGVSGNTDTQYF
-	once	TRBV5-1	TRBJ2-6	TGCGCCAGCAGCTTCTTAAGCTCCTCTGGGGCCCCCGTCCTGCCTTTC	CASSFLSSSGAPVLPF
-	-	TRBV7-6	TRBJ2-3	TGTGCCAGCGGCGGCCGGGGGCTCACAGATACGCAGTATTTT	CASGGRGLTDTQYF
-	-	TRBV3-1	TRBJ1-2	TGTGCCAGCAGCCAAGGCAGGGGATATGGCTACACCTTC	CASSQGRGYGYTF
-	-	TRBV7-9	TRBJ2-3	TGTGCCAGCAGCCCACGGACTATCCAGCTTGCAGATACGCAGTATTTT	CASSPRTIQLADTQYF
-	few	TRBV28	TRBJ2-7	TGTGCCAGCAGTTTGGCCAGGGGCTCCTACGAGCAGTACTTC	CASSLARGSYEQYF
-	few	TRBV3-1	TRBJ2-3	TGTGCCAGCAGCCAAGGGCCCGCTAGCACAGATACGCAGTATTTT	CASSQGPASTDTQYF
-	few	TRBV7-9	TRBJ2-5	TGTGCCAGCAGCTCACGGGCCCGGGACATGCCCCAAGAGACCCAGTACTTC	CASSSRARDMPQETQYF
-	many	TRBV12-3/TRBV12-4	TRBJ2-3	TGTGCCAGCAGGTCCCGACAGGCAAACACAGATACGCAGTATTTT	CASRSRQANTDTQYF
TRBD2	few	TRBV28	TRBJ2-3	TGTGCCAGCAGTTGGGGGACTAGCGGGGCAGATACGCAGTATTTT	CASSWGTSGADTQYF
-	few	TRBV6-5	TRBJ2-5	TGTGCCAGCACCGCCGAGGAGGAGGGAGGCGGAGAGACCCAGTACTTC	CASTAEEEGGGETQYF
TRBD1	few	TRBV27	TRBJ2-7	TGTGCCAGCAGTTCGGTGGACAGGGAGCCCTACGAGCAGTACTTC	CASSSVDREPYEQYF
TRBD2	few	TRBV6-6	TRBJ2-5	TGTGCCAGCAGTTTCACCCCCAACACAATGGCTAGCGGGGTAGAGACCCAGTACTTC	CASSFTPNTMASGVETQYF
-	few	TRBV9	TRBJ2-5	TGTGCCAGCAGCGTAGCGACACAAGAGATCCAGTACTTC	CASSVATQEIQYF
-	many	TRBV28	TRBJ2-5	TGTGCCAGCAGTGGGACTGGAGCAACCCAGTACTTC	CASSGTGATQYF
-	many	TRBV29-1	TRBJ2-5	TGCAGCGTTGATATTTGGGGGCAAGAGACCCAGTACTTC	CSVDIWGQETQYF
-	many	TRBV4-3	TRBJ2-7	TGCGCCAGCAGCCAAGATCGGGTGCCGGGCTACGAGCAGTACTTC	CASSQDRVPGYEQYF
TRBD1	many	TRBV6-5	TRBJ1-1	TGTGCCAGCAGTTACTCGGGGACAGGGGATGAAGCTTTCTTT	CASSYSGTGDEAFF
-	few	TRBV19	TRBJ2-1	TGTGCCAGTAGTTATCAGTTTCGAGGTTACAATGAGCAGTTCTTC	CASSYQFRGYNEQFF
-	many	TRBV5-4	TRBJ1-1	TGTGCCAGCAGCTGGACGGGCCTCCCTGAAGCTTTCTTT	CASSWTGLPEAFF